The 31 T cell receptor beta chains below all came from one sample that was sequenced in a study of beta chain features in type 1 diabetes. cDNA synthesis used the whole RNA isolate, giving expressed TCRB sequences. TCRdb's table, derived via immunoSEQ multiplex PCR, lists solely in-frame clones and lacks some. The sample includes around 340,000 clones, 6.5% to 10% seen only once; the top ten take around 0.45%. The source material was central memory CD4+ T cells from blood. Source of these receptors: a woman between 18 and 29 years old in good health.

In this sample, this clone turned up a few times. The chain recombines TRBV7-2 with TRBJ2-7, with 12 positions matching TRBD2. J lost 4 bases, V lost 6 bases, and 4 bases had no gene match. The CDR3 has 14 amino acids. The germline gives CDR1 SGHTA, CDR2 FQGNSA. The DNA for the CDR3 is TGTGCCAGCAGTTGGACTAGCGGGAATTACGAGCAGTACTTC. Its translation: CASSWTSGNYEQYF.

The chain couples TRBV2 to TRBJ2-7; 9 nucleotides agree with TRBD2. Germline V gives CDR1 SNHLY, CDR2 FYNNEI. V dropped 6 bases and J dropped 3; count of bases not matched to a gene: 6. The CDR3 totals 14 residues. CDR3 sequence: CASRIAGVSYEQYF. CDR3 DNA sequence: TGTGCCAGCAGAATAGCGGGAGTAAGCTACGAGCAGTACTTC. The full variable domain, rest sourced from reference TRBV2 and TRBJ2-7, is EPEVTQTPSHQVTQMGQEVILRCVPISNHLYFYWYRQILGQKVEFLVSFYNNEISEKSEIFDDQFSVERPDGSNFTLKIRSTKLEDSAMYFCASRIAGVSYEQYFGPGTRLTVT.

This clone turned up a few times. The chain joins TRBV6-5 to TRBJ2-3; 7 bases map to TRBD2. V gave up 4 bases and J gave up 3 bases; unmatched junction bases: 4. The CDR3 is made up of 14 amino acids. CDR1 MNHEY and CDR2 SVGAGI come from the germline V gene. This chain's CDR3 is CASSSGTKTDTQYF. Written as DNA, the CDR3 is TGTGCCAGCAGTTCCGGGACTAAAACAGATACGCAGTATTTT.

This clone came up a few times. The V gene is TRBV28, the J gene TRBJ2-7, with 7 bases that match TRBD2. The CDR3 has 14 amino acids. The germline V gene has CDR1 MDHEN and CDR2 SYDVKM. The V and J ends lost 6 bases and 5 bases, in that order; junction bases with no gene match: 10. In DNA form, the CDR3 reads TGTGCCAGCAGCGGCCCTGGGACTACAGACGAGCAGTACTTC. Protein sequence: CASSGPGTTDEQYF.

The chain has TRBV19 and TRBJ2-1; 10 bases are a match to TRBD1. The germline V gene encodes CDR1 LNHDA and CDR2 SQIVND (reference sequence). V gave up 6 bases and J gave up 4 bases; unmatched junction bases: 9. This CDR3 region has 16 residues. Written as DNA, the CDR3 is TGTGCCAGTAGCCAAAGTTGGGGACAGGGGTACAATGAGCAGTTCTTC. Encoded protein: CASSQSWGQGYNEQFF. The whole variable domain, filled in from reference TRBV19 and TRBJ2-1, reads DGGITQSPKYLFRKEGQNVTLSCEQNLNHDAMYWYRQDPGQGLRLIYYSQIVNDFQKGDIAEGYSVSREKKESFPLTVTSAQKNPTAFYLCASSQSWGQGYNEQFFGPGTRLTVL.

This clone was seen a few times. The rearrangement joins TRBV7-2 to TRBJ2-5; D is undetermined. The CDR3 covers 13 residues. V lost 2 bases, J lost 5 bases, and 9 bases lay in between. Germline CDR1 is SGHTA and CDR2 is FQGNSA. CDR3 DNA: TGTGCCAGCAGCTTACGGGTAGTGGAGACCCAGTACTTC. The encoded protein is CASSLRVVETQYF.

The chain joins TRBV27 to TRBJ2-5, with 8 nucleotides matching TRBD2. V lost 6 bases to trimming and J lost 6 bases; unmatched junction nucleotides: 12. Germline V gives CDR1 MNHEY, CDR2 SMNVEV (reference sequence). The CDR3 runs 15 residues. The CDR3 sequence: CASSDGRVGTKTQYF. The CDR3 nucleotides read TGTGCCAGCAGCGACGGGAGGGTTGGTACGAAGACCCAGTACTTC.

This clone appeared a few times. The CDR3 loop reads CASSRGTGGGYEQYF. In nucleotides, the CDR3 is TGTGCCAGCTCCCGCGGGACAGGGGGCGGTTACGAGCAGTACTTC. This chain links TRBV18 with TRBJ2-7, with 12 bases that match TRBD1. Per the germline V gene, CDR1 is KGHSH and CDR2 is LQKENI. V was pared by 6 bases and J by 4 bases, with 7 bases of the junction left unmatched. This CDR3 spans 15 amino acids.

The table lists this clone with a few counts. The V call is TRBV29-1, the J call TRBJ2-3; 16 nucleotides match TRBD2. From germline, CDR1 is SQVTM and CDR2 ANQGSEA. V trimming: 6 bases; J trimming: 4 bases; junction bases outside the gene matches: 10. CDR3 length: 17 residues. CDR3 residues: CSVVTGTSGRAPDTQYF. The CDR3 nucleotides read TGCAGCGTGGTGACCGGGACTAGCGGGAGGGCCCCAGATACGCAGTATTTT.

This chain joins TRBV19 and TRBJ1-5; the D is unclear. Germline V CDR1 and CDR2: LNHDA, SQIVND (reference sequence). The CDR3 contains 14 residues. Trimming removed 7 bases at V and 3 bases at J, with 13 bases between. This CDR3 is CASNVGYLNQPQHF. DNA of the CDR3: TGTGCCAGTAATGTCGGCTACCTCAATCAGCCCCAGCATTTT. The entire variable domain, with the rest obtained from reference TRBV19 and TRBJ1-5, is as follows: DGGITQSPKYLFRKEGQNVTLSCEQNLNHDAMYWYRQDPGQGLRLIYYSQIVNDFQKGDIAEGYSVSREKKESFPLTVTSAQKNPTAFYLCASNVGYLNQPQHFGDGTRLSIL.

This clone has only a few counts. The rearrangement uses TRBV5-4 and TRBJ2-7; 9 bases align to TRBD1. Germline-derived CDR1 and CDR2 are SGHNT and YYREEE (reference sequence). The V segment lost 0 bases and the J segment 4 bases; nucleotides outside the gene matches: 5. The length of the CDR3 is 15 residues. Written as DNA, the CDR3 is TGTGCCAGCAGCTTGGGGGGACAGGGAGCTTACGAGCAGTACTTC. This sequence encodes CASSLGGQGAYEQYF.

The J gene is TRBJ2-3, the V gene TRBV7-8; TRBD2 matches at 11 bases. The germline CDR1 and CDR2 sequences are SGHVS and FQNEAQ. The CDR3 totals 16 residues. J lost 2 bases, V lost 6 bases, and 7 bases had no gene match. CDR3 amino acids: CASREGTSGSTDTQYF. In DNA, the CDR3 is TGTGCCAGCAGGGAAGGGACTAGCGGATCCACAGATACGCAGTATTTT. The full variable domain, its missing parts supplied by reference TRBV7-8 and TRBJ2-3, is GAGVSQSPRYKVAKRGQDVALRCDPISGHVSLFWYQQALGQGPEFLTYFQNEAQLDKSGLPSDRFFAERPEGSVSTLKIQRTQQEDSAVYLCASREGTSGSTDTQYFGPGTRLTVL.

This clone was counted between two and nine times. The V gene is TRBV19, the J gene TRBJ2-2; 8 nucleotides agree with TRBD2. The ends lost 3 bases at V and 5 bases at J; junction bases unmatched: 5. The germline gives CDR1 LNHDA, CDR2 SQIVND (reference sequence). This CDR3 has 15 amino acids. CDR3 protein: CASSMYTSGTGELFF. CDR3 DNA sequence: TGTGCCAGTAGTATGTACACTAGCGGAACCGGGGAGCTGTTTTTT. The full variable domain, rest sourced from reference TRBV19 and TRBJ2-2, is DGGITQSPKYLFRKEGQNVTLSCEQNLNHDAMYWYRQDPGQGLRLIYYSQIVNDFQKGDIAEGYSVSREKKESFPLTVTSAQKNPTAFYLCASSMYTSGTGELFFGEGSRLTVL.

This clone appeared a few times. The V call is TRBV29-1, the J call TRBJ2-2, with D possibly TRBD2 on 7 matching bases. CDR1 is SQVTM and CDR2 is ANQGSEA in the germline V gene. The CDR3 totals 12 residues. Trimming shortened V by 6 bases and J by 7 bases, and 12 bases separated the two germline ends. The CDR3 is CSVGGRGGELFF. The CDR3 DNA reads as TGCAGCGTCGGGGGGCGCGGCGGGGAGCTGTTTTTT.

This clone was found a few times. The V call is TRBV25-1, the J call TRBJ2-3, with 12 positions matching TRBD2. In germline, CDR1 is MGHDK, CDR2 SYGVNS. The CDR3 runs 17 residues. The trim removed 5 bases at V and 3 bases at J, leaving 9 bases unmatched. The CDR3 region is CASSPRTSGIRTDTQYF. The DNA for the CDR3 is TGTGCCAGCAGTCCCCGGACTAGCGGGATTAGGACAGATACGCAGTATTTT.

This clone turned up a few times. V and J are TRBV18 and TRBJ2-2; no reliable D call. Looked up from germline, CDR1 is KGHSH and CDR2 is LQKENI. The CDR3 runs to 13 residues. Trimming stripped 5 bases from V and 1 base from J, with 5 bases between. The CDR3 here is CASSMGNTGELFF. The CDR3 nucleotides read TGTGCCAGCTCAATGGGGAACACCGGGGAGCTGTTTTTT.

This CDR3 is CASSLNRGGDEQYF. CDR3 nucleotides: TGTGCCAGCAGCTTAAACAGGGGAGGCGACGAGCAGTACTTC. The chain employs TRBV7-2 and TRBJ2-7, with D possibly TRBD1 on 7 matching bases. CDR1 and CDR2 (germline): SGHTA, FQGNSA. Trimming took off 2 bases at V and 5 bases at J, with 13 bases between the two ends. The CDR3 extends over 14 amino acids.

The chain carries TRBV28 and TRBJ2-7; D unclear. CDR1 and CDR2 (germline): MDHEN, SYDVKM. Trimming left V 6 bases short and J 2 bases short, with 11 bases between. This CDR3 has 13 amino acids. The CDR3 loop is CASSRTDTYEQYF. The CDR3 coding sequence is TGTGCCAGCAGCCGGACCGATACCTACGAGCAGTACTTC.

This clone was seen a few times. The chain joins TRBV4-3 to TRBJ1-2, with a weak D call TRBD1 (5 bases). Trimming cost V 0 bases and J 13 bases, with 15 bases left between them. The germline V gene has CDR1 LGHNA and CDR2 YSLEER. The CDR3 runs to 13 residues. The CDR3: CASSQDRWDSVTF. Written as DNA, the CDR3 is TGCGCCAGCAGCCAAGATCGTTGGGACTCTGTCACCTTC.

The rearrangement uses TRBV20-1 and TRBJ2-3; D is uncertain. The CDR3 sequence is 11 residues long. V dropped 6 bases and J dropped 7 bases, with 11 bases sitting between them. The germline CDR1 and CDR2 sequences are DFQATT and SNEGSKA (reference sequence). In DNA form, the CDR3 reads TGCAGTGCAGCCGTTCGGAATACGCAGTATTTT. It encodes CSAAVRNTQYF.

This clone was recorded a few times. This chain connects TRBV28 to TRBJ2-7, with 10 bases that match TRBD2. The trim removed 5 bases at V and 0 bases at J, leaving 4 bases unmatched. Germline CDR1 and CDR2: MDHEN and SYDVKM. The CDR3 consists of 15 residues. For the CDR3, the DNA is TGTGCCAGCAGTCCCACTAGCGGGGTCTCCTACGAGCAGTACTTC. Encoded protein: CASSPTSGVSYEQYF.

In its sample, this clone was seen many times. Sequence at one end of the junction differs from germline and may be a read error. CDR3 nucleotide sequence: TGTGCCAGCAGTTTTGGGAACGGACTACCGGGGCTCTTC. Its protein is CASSFGNGLPGLF. The J gene is TRBJ2-1, the V gene TRBV28, with D maybe TRBD2 (6 bases). Germline V CDR1 and CDR2: MDHEN, SYDVKM. The CDR3 sequence is 13 residues long. Supplemented by reference TRBV28 and TRBJ2-1, the full variable domain reads DVKVTQSSRYLVKRTGEKVFLECVQDMDHENMFWYRQDPGLGLRLIYFSYDVKMKEKGDIPEGYSVSREKKERFSLILESASTNQTSMYLCASSFGNGLPGLFGPGTRLTVL.

This clone showed up just a few times. The chain links TRBV18 to TRBJ2-1; possibly TRBD2 for D (6 bases). CDR3 size: 16 residues. The germline V gene has CDR1 KGHSH and CDR2 LQKENI. V was clipped by 6 bases and J by 5 bases, with 20 bases between them. The CDR3 here is CASSVTQAGPDNEQFF. As DNA, the CDR3 is TGTGCCAGCTCGGTCACACAGGCGGGACCGGACAATGAGCAGTTCTTC.

This clone was seen a handful of times. The rearrangement joins TRBV5-1 to TRBJ2-7; the D is unclear. Germline V gene data show CDR1 as SGHRS and CDR2 as YFSETQ. The CDR3 has 10 amino acids. With 4 bases removed from V and 7 bases from J, the gap between germline ends came to 6 bases. The CDR3 region has the DNA TGCGCCAGCAGCGAAGGGGAGCAGTACTTC. Its translation is CASSEGEQYF.

V and J are TRBV11-1 and TRBJ2-1; 9 positions match TRBD2. Germline V lookup: CDR1 SGHAT, CDR2 FQDESV (reference sequence). The CDR3 is 15 amino acids. V was clipped by 5 bases and J by 5 bases; unmatched bases: 7. The CDR3 region has the DNA TGTGCCAGCAGCCAACAGGCTAGCGGGGACAATGAGCAGTTCTTC. The encoded protein is CASSQQASGDNEQFF.

V and J are TRBV7-8 and TRBJ2-1, with D possibly being TRBD2 (5 bases). Germline V gene lookup returns CDR1 SGHVS and CDR2 FQNEAQ. V gave up 3 bases and J gave up 2 bases, with 14 bases separating them. The CDR3 is 16 residues long. The chain's CDR3 is CASSLSGGGAYNEQFF. The CDR3 bases are TGTGCCAGCAGCTTGTCGGGCGGAGGTGCCTACAATGAGCAGTTCTTC.

The J gene is TRBJ2-3, the V gene TRBV5-1; possible D gene TRBD2, 5 bases. In germline, CDR1 is SGHRS, CDR2 YFSETQ. The V end was cut by 0 bases, the J end by 2 bases, with 7 bases between. CDR3 length: 14 amino acids. Written as DNA, the CDR3 is TGCGCCAGCAGCTTGGGGAGGCTCACAGATACGCAGTATTTT. Translated: CASSLGRLTDTQYF.

The chain couples TRBV5-6 to TRBJ2-3; 11 nucleotides match TRBD2. V shed 4 bases, J shed 9 bases, and the junction held 4 bases outside the gene matches. Germline V gives CDR1 SGHDT, CDR2 YYEEEE. This CDR3 region has 13 residues. DNA of the CDR3: TGTGCCAGCAGCCTGACTAGCGGGATAACGCAGTATTTT. Protein: CASSLTSGITQYF.

This rearrangement joins TRBV28 to TRBJ1-4; D may be TRBD1 (5 bases). Germline V gives CDR1 MDHEN, CDR2 SYDVKM. This CDR3 has 16 amino acids. V was trimmed by 5 bases and J by 9 bases, leaving 22 bases between them. CDR3 coding DNA: TGTGCCAGCAGTCGGGGGTCCAGACAGCCTCCTCAAAAACTGTTTTTT. Its protein product is CASSRGSRQPPQKLFF.

The CDR3: CASSLSLEPQHF. CDR3 bases: TGTGCCAGCAGCTTATCGTTAGAGCCCCAGCATTTT. V usage is TRBV7-2 and J usage is TRBJ1-5; D is unresolved. Per the germline V gene, CDR1 is SGHTA and CDR2 is FQGNSA. This CDR3 is built from 12 residues. Trimming pared 2 bases from V and 8 bases from J, leaving 7 bases between.

This chain links TRBV9 with TRBJ2-2, with D tentatively TRBD1 (6 bases). The CDR3 consists of 16 residues. The V gene lost 4 bases and the J gene lost 6 bases, with 19 bases spanning the gap. CDR1 SGDLS and CDR2 YYNGEE come from the germline V gene. CDR3 in amino acids: CASSPGTHQNAGELFF. CDR3 coding DNA: TGTGCCAGCAGCCCCGGGACACATCAAAACGCCGGGGAGCTGTTTTTT.